A selection of T cell receptor beta chains follows, all from one sample in a study of shared clonotypes between healthy human individuals. Here immunoSEQ multiplex PCR was the method, and the copy in TCRdb shows in-frame clones only, minus some. The sample records 500,000 to 700,000 clones, roughly 95% being singletons. Sequencing was performed on naive CD8+ T cells sorted from blood. The receptors come from a woman aged 30 to 39 in good health. CDR3s include the opening cysteine and the closing phenylalanine or tryptophan. Each record gives: clone size, D gene, J gene, V gene, CDR3 protein, CDR3 DNA. A D gene is named only where the DNA matches it firmly. Size values are once, few and many counts, or a class for expanded clones, and some rows have none.

-,-,TRBJ2-7,TRBV7-8,CASSLSYEQYF,TGTGCCAGCAGCCTCAGCTACGAGCAGTACTTC
-,-,TRBJ2-2,TRBV13,CASSPWRANTGELFF,TGTGCCAGCAGCCCGTGGCGGGCGAACACCGGGGAGCTGTTTTTT
few,-,TRBJ1-1,TRBV25-1,CASSELVNTEAFF,TGTGCCAGCAGTGAATTAGTGAACACTGAAGCTTTCTTT
-,-,TRBJ2-6,TRBV13,CASSLSLSGANVLTF,TGTGCCAGCAGCTTATCCCTATCTGGGGCCAACGTCCTGACTTTC
-,TRBD2,TRBJ2-7,TRBV7-8,CASSLFATLAGNYEQYF,TGTGCCAGCAGCTTATTCGCCACACTAGCGGGGAACTACGAGCAGTACTTC
-,-,TRBJ2-3,TRBV27,CASSLYATDTQYF,TGTGCCAGCAGTTTATATGCCACAGATACGCAGTATTTT
-,-,TRBJ1-1,TRBV28,CASSPGKGQAFF,TGTGCCAGCAGTCCCGGAAAAGGACAGGCTTTCTTT
-,-,TRBJ2-7,TRBV27,CASSLGQRSYEQYF,TGTGCCAGCAGTCTAGGACAGAGGAGCTACGAGCAGTACTTC
-,TRBD1,TRBJ1-2,TRBV28,CASSPTLWTGRGYTF,TGTGCCAGCAGTCCCACCCTCTGGACAGGGAGAGGCTACACCTTC
-,TRBD2,TRBJ2-6,TRBV27,CASSLSPGTSGVTSGANVLTF,TGTGCCAGCAGTTTATCGCCCGGGACTAGCGGGGTGACCTCTGGGGCCAACGTCCTGACTTTC
-,-,TRBJ2-7,TRBV13,CASSWGGGVSYEQYF,TGTGCCAGCAGCTGGGGAGGGGGCGTAAGCTACGAGCAGTACTTC
-,-,TRBJ2-1,TRBV15,CATSKIVGPQSQFF,TGTGCCACCAGCAAAATCGTAGGACCCCAGTCCCAGTTCTTC
-,-,TRBJ1-1,TRBV6-6,CASSYSGPEAFF,TGTGCCAGCAGTTACTCTGGTCCTGAAGCTTTCTTT
-,-,TRBJ1-4,TRBV4-1,CASSERDMGNEKLFF,TGCGCCAGCAGCGAACGGGACATGGGGAATGAAAAACTGTTTTTT
-,-,TRBJ1-2,TRBV29-1,CSVEDHPGYTF,TGCAGCGTTGAAGACCACCCAGGCTACACCTTC
-,TRBD1,TRBJ2-7,TRBV27,CASSSNTGTDSYEQYF,TGTGCCAGCAGTTCGAATACCGGGACAGACTCCTACGAGCAGTACTTC
-,TRBD1,TRBJ1-1,TRBV30,CAWQAGGRTEAFF,TGTGCCTGGCAGGCAGGGGGCCGCACTGAAGCTTTCTTT
-,TRBD2,TRBJ2-5,TRBV25-1,CASTAGLAGGLETQYF,TGTGCCAGCACCGCTGGCCTAGCGGGAGGTCTAGAGACCCAGTACTTC
few,TRBD1,TRBJ1-2,TRBV7-8,CASSLDGTDSYGYTF,TGTGCCAGCAGCTTAGATGGGACAGATAGCTATGGCTACACCTTC
-,-,TRBJ2-1,TRBV6-5,CASSYSLGDLNEQFF,TGTGCCAGCAGTTACTCTCTGGGGGACCTCAATGAGCAGTTCTTC
-,TRBD1,TRBJ1-5,TRBV4-1,CASSRTTGGSNQPQHF,TGCGCCAGCAGCCGGACGACAGGGGGCAGCAATCAGCCCCAGCATTTT
-,-,TRBJ2-7,TRBV15,CATSPRRVGQYEQYF,TGTGCCACCAGCCCCAGGAGAGTTGGACAGTACGAGCAGTACTTC
-,-,TRBJ2-7,TRBV13,CASSLEGTHEQYF,TGTGCCAGCAGCTTAGAAGGGACCCACGAGCAGTACTTC
-,-,TRBJ2-5,TRBV2,CASSDRAPSDF,TGTGCCAGCAGTGATCGGGCGCCGTCGGACTTC
-,TRBD2,TRBJ2-1,TRBV19,CASSTAGVLPHHNEQFF,TGTGCCAGTAGTACGGCGGGAGTACTTCCACACCACAATGAGCAGTTCTTC
-,TRBD1,TRBJ2-2,TRBV10-1,CASSVGTGTTGELFF,TGCGCCAGCAGTGTGGGGACAGGCACCACCGGGGAGCTGTTTTTT